A selection of T cell receptor beta chains follows, all from one sample in a study of blood T cell repertoires in COVID-19. Here immunoSEQ multiplex PCR was the method, and the copy in TCRdb shows in-frame clones only, minus some. The table lists about 81,000 clones, about 80% of them singletons, with around 13% in the top ten. The sequencing input was peripheral blood. These receptors were taken from a human donor in a cohort sampled during active COVID-19. The CDR3 runs from the conserved cysteine through the conserved F or W. The order of the fields is clone size, CDR3 length, J gene, D gene, V gene, CDR3 protein, CDR3 DNA. The D gene is left open where the match is weak. A clone size is listed for some rows: how often the clone was seen (once, few, many), or a class if it is expanded.

clone_size: NA; cdr3_length: 12; j_call: TRBJ1-4; d_call: NA; v_call: TRBV12-3/TRBV12-4; cdr3_aa: CASTESNEKLFF; cdr3_nt: TGTGCCAGCACGGAGTCGAATGAAAAACTGTTTTTT
clone_size: NA; cdr3_length: 14; j_call: TRBJ1-6; d_call: NA; v_call: TRBV6-5; cdr3_aa: CASISSSYNSPLHF; cdr3_nt: TGTGCCAGCATCTCCAGCTCCTATAATTCACCCCTCCACTTT
clone_size: NA; cdr3_length: 16; j_call: TRBJ2-5; d_call: TRBD2; v_call: TRBV5-1; cdr3_aa: CASSLNSRGNQETQYF; cdr3_nt: TGCGCCAGCAGCTTGAATTCGCGGGGGAACCAAGAGACCCAGTACTTC
clone_size: NA; cdr3_length: 15; j_call: TRBJ1-6; d_call: NA; v_call: TRBV11-3; cdr3_aa: CASSLDRQDNSPLHF; cdr3_nt: TGTGCCAGCAGCTTAGATAGACAGGATAATTCACCCCTCCACTTT
clone_size: NA; cdr3_length: 13; j_call: TRBJ2-2; d_call: NA; v_call: TRBV5-8; cdr3_aa: CASSPQGPGELFF; cdr3_nt: TGTGCCAGCAGCCCTCAGGGCCCCGGGGAGCTGTTTTTT
clone_size: NA; cdr3_length: 17; j_call: TRBJ1-1; d_call: TRBD1; v_call: TRBV7-9; cdr3_aa: CASSTPTGRDGGTEAFF; cdr3_nt: TGTGCCAGCAGCACCCCGACAGGGAGAGACGGGGGTACTGAAGCTTTCTTT
clone_size: NA; cdr3_length: 12; j_call: TRBJ1-1; d_call: TRBD1; v_call: TRBV6-5; cdr3_aa: CASSKTGTEAFF; cdr3_nt: TGTGCCAGCAGCAAGACAGGGACTGAAGCTTTCTTT
clone_size: NA; cdr3_length: 14; j_call: TRBJ1-2; d_call: TRBD1; v_call: TRBV2; cdr3_aa: CASRGTGGAYGYTF; cdr3_nt: TGTGCCAGCAGAGGGACAGGGGGGGCCTATGGCTACACCTTC
clone_size: NA; cdr3_length: 14; j_call: TRBJ1-1; d_call: NA; v_call: TRBV25-1; cdr3_aa: CASSEGHRNTEAFF; cdr3_nt: TGTGCCAGCAGTGAAGGACACCGGAACACTGAAGCTTTCTTT
clone_size: once; cdr3_length: 14; j_call: TRBJ1-1; d_call: TRBD1; v_call: TRBV25-1; cdr3_aa: CASRGDSLHGEAFF; cdr3_nt: TGTGCCAGCAGGGGGGACAGCCTACACGGTGAAGCTTTCTTT
clone_size: NA; cdr3_length: 15; j_call: TRBJ1-1; d_call: TRBD1; v_call: TRBV5-5; cdr3_aa: CASSSDRGQNTEAFF; cdr3_nt: TGTGCCAGCAGCTCTGACAGGGGGCAAAACACTGAAGCTTTCTTT
clone_size: few; cdr3_length: 14; j_call: TRBJ2-7; d_call: TRBD1; v_call: TRBV3-1/TRBV3-2; cdr3_aa: CASSQGQGPYEQYF; cdr3_nt: TGTGCCAGCAGCCAAGGACAGGGACCCTACGAGCAGTACTTC
clone_size: NA; cdr3_length: 16; j_call: TRBJ2-3; d_call: NA; v_call: TRBV5-1; cdr3_aa: CASSFQAGTHRDTQYF; cdr3_nt: TGCGCCAGCAGCTTTCAGGCGGGGACCCACCGGGATACGCAGTATTTT
clone_size: NA; cdr3_length: 14; j_call: TRBJ2-4; d_call: TRBD1; v_call: TRBV19; cdr3_aa: CASATGDAKNIQYF; cdr3_nt: TGTGCCAGTGCAACAGGGGACGCCAAAAACATTCAGTACTTC
clone_size: NA; cdr3_length: 13; j_call: TRBJ2-3; d_call: NA; v_call: TRBV5-1; cdr3_aa: CASSPQSTDTQYF; cdr3_nt: TGCGCCAGCAGCCCCCAAAGCACAGATACGCAGTATTTT
clone_size: few; cdr3_length: 14; j_call: TRBJ1-6; d_call: TRBD1; v_call: TRBV6-5; cdr3_aa: CASSAGTGDSPLHF; cdr3_nt: TGTGCCAGCAGCGCCGGGACAGGGGATTCACCCCTCCACTTT
clone_size: NA; cdr3_length: 18; j_call: TRBJ1-2; d_call: NA; v_call: TRBV18; cdr3_aa: CASSHSNTGAHPYYGYTF; cdr3_nt: TGTGCCAGCTCGCATTCTAACACGGGAGCGCATCCCTACTATGGCTACACCTTC
clone_size: few; cdr3_length: 13; j_call: TRBJ1-1; d_call: NA; v_call: TRBV6-1; cdr3_aa: CASSDRANTEAFF; cdr3_nt: TGTGCCAGCAGTGACAGGGCGAACACTGAAGCTTTCTTT
clone_size: NA; cdr3_length: 13; j_call: TRBJ2-7; d_call: NA; v_call: TRBV6-1; cdr3_aa: CASSDAEGYEQYF; cdr3_nt: TGTGCCAGCAGTGATGCGGAGGGATACGAGCAGTACTTC
clone_size: NA; cdr3_length: 15; j_call: TRBJ1-6; d_call: TRBD1; v_call: TRBV5-1; cdr3_aa: CASSHDRGWDSPLHF; cdr3_nt: TGCGCCAGCAGTCATGACAGGGGATGGGATTCACCCCTCCACTTT
clone_size: NA; cdr3_length: 14; j_call: TRBJ2-7; d_call: NA; v_call: TRBV5-1; cdr3_aa: CASSLATETYEQYF; cdr3_nt: TGCGCCAGCAGCTTGGCCACGGAGACCTACGAGCAGTACTTC
clone_size: NA; cdr3_length: 15; j_call: TRBJ2-2; d_call: NA; v_call: TRBV5-1; cdr3_aa: CASRADTMQGGELFF; cdr3_nt: TGCGCCAGCAGAGCCGACACAATGCAAGGCGGGGAGCTGTTTTTT
clone_size: NA; cdr3_length: 11; j_call: TRBJ2-7; d_call: NA; v_call: TRBV3-1/TRBV3-2; cdr3_aa: CASSRAYEQYF; cdr3_nt: TGTGCCAGTTCCAGGGCCTACGAGCAGTACTTC
clone_size: NA; cdr3_length: 13; j_call: TRBJ1-1; d_call: NA; v_call: TRBV7-8; cdr3_aa: CASSLFRETEAFF; cdr3_nt: TGTGCCAGCAGCTTATTCCGTGAGACTGAAGCTTTCTTT
clone_size: NA; cdr3_length: 15; j_call: TRBJ1-6; d_call: NA; v_call: TRBV27; cdr3_aa: CASSLYRGRDSPLHF; cdr3_nt: TGTGCCAGCAGTTTATATCGGGGGAGAGATTCACCCCTCCACTTT
clone_size: NA; cdr3_length: 15; j_call: TRBJ2-2; d_call: NA; v_call: TRBV3-1/TRBV3-2; cdr3_aa: CASSHGGVNTGELFF; cdr3_nt: TGTGCCAGCAGCCATGGCGGGGTGAACACCGGGGAGCTGTTTTTT
clone_size: NA; cdr3_length: 15; j_call: TRBJ2-7; d_call: NA; v_call: TRBV6-1; cdr3_aa: CASSEGEGEVYEQYF; cdr3_nt: TGTGCCAGCAGTGAGGGGGAGGGGGAAGTCTACGAGCAGTACTTC
clone_size: NA; cdr3_length: 18; j_call: TRBJ2-3; d_call: TRBD1; v_call: TRBV5-1; cdr3_aa: CASSARPGTGGNTDTQYF; cdr3_nt: TGCGCCAGCAGCGCACGTCCCGGGACAGGGGGCAATACAGATACGCAGTATTTT
clone_size: NA; cdr3_length: 15; j_call: TRBJ2-7; d_call: NA; v_call: TRBV19; cdr3_aa: CASSISPRGVYEQYF; cdr3_nt: TGTGCCAGTAGTATTTCCCCCCGCGGGGTTTACGAGCAGTACTTC
clone_size: NA; cdr3_length: 15; j_call: TRBJ2-3; d_call: NA; v_call: TRBV5-1; cdr3_aa: CASSLLSGSTDTQYF; cdr3_nt: TGCGCCAGCAGCTTGCTTAGCGGAAGCACAGATACGCAGTATTTT
clone_size: NA; cdr3_length: 14; j_call: TRBJ1-2; d_call: NA; v_call: TRBV29-1; cdr3_aa: CSAVPEWGGYGYTF; cdr3_nt: TGCAGCGCCGTCCCCGAATGGGGAGGCTATGGCTACACCTTC
clone_size: NA; cdr3_length: 16; j_call: TRBJ1-2; d_call: NA; v_call: TRBV5-4; cdr3_aa: CASSLLRASHNYGYTF; cdr3_nt: TGTGCCAGCAGCTTGCTGCGGGCCAGCCATAACTATGGCTACACCTTC
clone_size: NA; cdr3_length: 14; j_call: TRBJ2-1; d_call: NA; v_call: TRBV5-1; cdr3_aa: CASREGTAWGEQFF; cdr3_nt: TGCGCCAGCAGGGAGGGGACGGCTTGGGGTGAGCAGTTCTTC
clone_size: few; cdr3_length: 13; j_call: TRBJ2-7; d_call: NA; v_call: TRBV7-2; cdr3_aa: CASSIKTGFEQYF; cdr3_nt: TGTGCCAGCAGCATCAAGACAGGTTTCGAGCAGTACTTC
clone_size: NA; cdr3_length: 16; j_call: TRBJ2-7; d_call: TRBD2; v_call: TRBV7-8; cdr3_aa: CASSLETSGGVYEQYF; cdr3_nt: TGTGCCAGCAGCTTAGAAACGAGCGGGGGTGTCTACGAGCAGTACTTC
clone_size: NA; cdr3_length: 15; j_call: TRBJ2-5; d_call: NA; v_call: TRBV7-9; cdr3_aa: CASSLLTPRRETQYF; cdr3_nt: TGTGCCAGCAGCTTACTAACCCCACGGAGGGAGACCCAGTACTTC
clone_size: NA; cdr3_length: 13; j_call: TRBJ1-1; d_call: NA; v_call: TRBV5-4; cdr3_aa: CASSLAQDTEAFF; cdr3_nt: TGTGCCAGCAGCTTGGCGCAGGACACTGAAGCTTTCTTT
clone_size: NA; cdr3_length: 14; j_call: TRBJ2-7; d_call: NA; v_call: TRBV18; cdr3_aa: CASSPRQGFVEQYF; cdr3_nt: TGTGCCAGCTCACCAAGGCAGGGGTTCGTCGAGCAGTACTTC
clone_size: NA; cdr3_length: 15; j_call: TRBJ2-7; d_call: TRBD2; v_call: TRBV7-9; cdr3_aa: CASSSVAGRSYEQYF; cdr3_nt: TGTGCCAGCAGCTCGGTAGCGGGAAGGTCCTACGAGCAGTACTTC
clone_size: once; cdr3_length: 15; j_call: TRBJ2-3; d_call: TRBD2; v_call: TRBV5-5; cdr3_aa: CASSLLAGGTDTQYF; cdr3_nt: TGTGCCAGCAGCTTACTAGCGGGGGGTACAGATACGCAGTATTTT
clone_size: NA; cdr3_length: 13; j_call: TRBJ1-3; d_call: NA; v_call: TRBV6-1; cdr3_aa: CASSEQWSNTIYF; cdr3_nt: TGTGCCAGCAGTGAACAGTGGTCAAACACCATATATTTT
clone_size: NA; cdr3_length: 16; j_call: TRBJ2-3; d_call: NA; v_call: TRBV9; cdr3_aa: CASSVSPDSSTDTQYF; cdr3_nt: TGTGCCAGCAGCGTAAGTCCGGACAGTAGCACAGATACGCAGTATTTT
clone_size: few; cdr3_length: 13; j_call: TRBJ2-1; d_call: NA; v_call: TRBV6-4; cdr3_aa: CASSDSENNEQFF; cdr3_nt: TGTGCCAGCAGTGACAGTGAGAACAATGAGCAGTTCTTC
clone_size: few; cdr3_length: 19; j_call: TRBJ1-3; d_call: TRBD1; v_call: TRBV4-1; cdr3_aa: CASSPPLRWTGLLGNTIYF; cdr3_nt: TGCGCCAGCAGCCCGCCCCTCAGATGGACAGGGCTACTTGGAAACACCATATATTTT
clone_size: NA; cdr3_length: 14; j_call: TRBJ2-5; d_call: NA; v_call: TRBV19; cdr3_aa: CASSINGGQETQYF; cdr3_nt: TGTGCCAGTAGTATTAATGGCGGCCAAGAGACCCAGTACTTC
clone_size: once; cdr3_length: 18; j_call: TRBJ1-1; d_call: TRBD1; v_call: TRBV4-1; cdr3_aa: CASSPGPGGEHRNTEAFF; cdr3_nt: TGCGCCAGCAGCCCAGGGCCAGGGGGCGAACATAGGAACACTGAAGCTTTCTTT
clone_size: once; cdr3_length: 17; j_call: TRBJ2-1; d_call: NA; v_call: TRBV7-9; cdr3_aa: CASSSTLGGKGINEQFF; cdr3_nt: TGTGCCAGCAGCTCAACCTTAGGGGGTAAAGGAATCAATGAGCAGTTCTTC
clone_size: NA; cdr3_length: 15; j_call: TRBJ1-2; d_call: NA; v_call: TRBV3-1/TRBV3-2; cdr3_aa: CASSQGFQGIYGYTF; cdr3_nt: TGTGCCAGCAGCCAAGGTTTTCAGGGGATCTATGGCTACACCTTC
clone_size: NA; cdr3_length: 13; j_call: TRBJ2-5; d_call: NA; v_call: TRBV10-3; cdr3_aa: CAISETVAETQYF; cdr3_nt: TGTGCCATCAGTGAGACAGTTGCAGAGACCCAGTACTTC
clone_size: once; cdr3_length: 13; j_call: TRBJ2-2; d_call: NA; v_call: TRBV9; cdr3_aa: CASTGADTGELFF; cdr3_nt: TGTGCCAGCACAGGGGCCGACACCGGGGAGCTGTTTTTT
clone_size: NA; cdr3_length: 14; j_call: TRBJ1-1; d_call: TRBD1; v_call: TRBV10-3; cdr3_aa: CAIRHGTANTEAFF; cdr3_nt: TGTGCCATCAGACACGGGACAGCGAACACTGAAGCTTTCTTT
clone_size: once; cdr3_length: 15; j_call: TRBJ2-3; d_call: NA; v_call: TRBV6-1; cdr3_aa: CASSEDPTSSDTQYF; cdr3_nt: TGTGCCAGCAGTGAAGACCCTACTAGCTCAGATACGCAGTATTTT